Reported below is one T cell receptor beta chain. Its antigen is not identified. Time point reported: cycle 4 day 1 (C4D1), after 6 weeks of nivolumab. No patient escaped relapse after autologous stem cell transplantation, and brentuximab vedotin exposure varied. Best responses were complete response, partial response or progressive disease. Measured with immunoSEQ multiplex PCR; TCRdb has only the in-frame clones, and not every one. The data hold fewer than 55,000 clones, with roughly 73% observed a single time. The germline V and J ends were trimmed by 0 bases and 9 bases, with 15 bases remaining between them. The CDR3 extends over 14 amino acids. Germline CDR1 LGHNA, CDR2 YNFKEQ. This record belongs to a study of PD-1 blockade in classical Hodgkin lymphoma. The study, taken as a whole, reports: A reduction in baseline TCR diversity was reportedly seen in newly diagnosed patients relative to healthy donors.

The TCR comes from a human donor with classical Hodgkin lymphoma. The chain is built from TRBV4-2 and TRBJ2-7; D possibly corresponds to TRBD2 (5 bases). This specimen was peripheral blood mononuclear cells (PBMCs), taken before the fourth cycle of nivolumab. CDR3 residues: CASSQDGRDGGQYF. The CDR3 DNA reads as TGTGCCAGCAGCCAAGATGGACGAGACGGAGGGCAGTACTTC.